The sequence of this T cell receptor (beta chain) was determined in a study of tumor-infiltrating lymphocytes in primary liver carcinoma. Across the whole study: The patient group consisted of men and women aged 30 to 69 years.

Notes on this clonotype: Its specificity is not known. This may come from a read error, since a much larger clone is one base off.

The blood RNA (from unsorted whole blood) was obtained, and germline DNA was also extracted. Study results and limitations: Comparison of CD4+ and CD8+ repertoires was precluded by bulk unsorted samples. Tumor-adjacent and tumor-blood pairs shared less of their repertoires than tumor region pairs shared. The study found a significantly higher top-250-clone fraction in tumors than in blood (p = 0.039).

A primer matching the constant region was used to make TCR beta cDNA from 450 to 550 ng of total RNA. Nested multiplex PCR, run for three rounds with slightly modified ARM-PCR, yielded TCR beta libraries. Primers for the first two PCR rounds were TRBV1-TRBV30 forward primers and a C-beta reverse primer (around 10 cycles per round). TCRdb independently ran MiXCR on the multiplex PCR reads; one entry per CDR3 protein. This sample has about 200,000 distinct CDR3 sequences; less than 75% occur once, and the top ten carry roughly 6.8%. The CDR3 sequence is 13 residues long. The germline V gene encodes CDR1 MNHEY and CDR2 SVGAGI. V dropped 6 bases and J dropped 6 bases, with 14 bases sitting between them.

V usage is TRBV6-5 and J usage is TRBJ1-1; tentatively, D is TRBD1 (5 bases). The sequenced sample consisted of peripheral blood. The sequence came from a woman aged 55-70 years with primary liver carcinoma and hepatitis B virus infection. The CDR3 DNA sequence: TGTGCCAGCAGGCCCCGGCGGGGCCCTGAAGCTTTCTTT. It encodes CASRPRRGPEAFF.